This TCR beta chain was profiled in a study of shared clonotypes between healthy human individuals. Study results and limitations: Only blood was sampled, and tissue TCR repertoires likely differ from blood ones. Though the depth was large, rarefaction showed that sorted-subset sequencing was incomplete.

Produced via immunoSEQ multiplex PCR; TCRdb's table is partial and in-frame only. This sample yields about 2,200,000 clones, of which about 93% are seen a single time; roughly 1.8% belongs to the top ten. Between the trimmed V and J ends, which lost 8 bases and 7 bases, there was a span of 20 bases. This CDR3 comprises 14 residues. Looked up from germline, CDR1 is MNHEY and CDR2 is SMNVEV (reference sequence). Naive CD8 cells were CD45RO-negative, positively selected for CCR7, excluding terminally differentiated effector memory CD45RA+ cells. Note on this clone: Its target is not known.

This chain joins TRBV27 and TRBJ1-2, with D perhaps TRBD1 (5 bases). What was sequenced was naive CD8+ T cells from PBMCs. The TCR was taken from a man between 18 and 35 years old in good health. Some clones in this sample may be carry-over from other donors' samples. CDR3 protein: CASSFSSDIGGYTF. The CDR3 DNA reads TGTGCCAGCTCCTTCTCTTCGGACATCGGTGGCTACACCTTC.